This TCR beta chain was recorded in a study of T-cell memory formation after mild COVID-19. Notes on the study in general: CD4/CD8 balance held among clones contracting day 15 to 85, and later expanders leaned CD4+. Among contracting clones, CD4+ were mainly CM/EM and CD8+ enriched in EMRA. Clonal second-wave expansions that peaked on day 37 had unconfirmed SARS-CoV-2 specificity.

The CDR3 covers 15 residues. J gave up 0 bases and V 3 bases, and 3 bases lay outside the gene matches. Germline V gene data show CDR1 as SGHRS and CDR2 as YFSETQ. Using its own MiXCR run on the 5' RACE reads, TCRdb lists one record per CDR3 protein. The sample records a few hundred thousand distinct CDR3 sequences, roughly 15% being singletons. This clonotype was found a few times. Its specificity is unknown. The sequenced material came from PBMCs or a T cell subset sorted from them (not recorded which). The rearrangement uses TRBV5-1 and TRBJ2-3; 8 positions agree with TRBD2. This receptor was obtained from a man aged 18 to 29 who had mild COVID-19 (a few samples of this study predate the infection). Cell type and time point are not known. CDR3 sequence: CASSWGGGSTDTQYF. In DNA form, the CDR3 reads TGCGCCAGCAGCTGGGGCGGGGGGAGCACAGATACGCAGTATTTT.